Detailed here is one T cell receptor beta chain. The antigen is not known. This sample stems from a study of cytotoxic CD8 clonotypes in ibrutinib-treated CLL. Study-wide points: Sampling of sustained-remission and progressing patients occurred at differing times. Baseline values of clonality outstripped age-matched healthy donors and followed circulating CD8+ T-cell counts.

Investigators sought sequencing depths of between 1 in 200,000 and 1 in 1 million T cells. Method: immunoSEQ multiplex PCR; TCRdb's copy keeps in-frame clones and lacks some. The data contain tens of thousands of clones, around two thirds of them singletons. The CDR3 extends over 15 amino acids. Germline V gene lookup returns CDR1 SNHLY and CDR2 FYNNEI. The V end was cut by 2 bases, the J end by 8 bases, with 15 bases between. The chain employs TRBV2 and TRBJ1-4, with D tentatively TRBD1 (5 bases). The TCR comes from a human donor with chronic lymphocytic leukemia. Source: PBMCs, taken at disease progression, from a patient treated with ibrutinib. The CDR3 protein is CASSELLGRSEKLFF. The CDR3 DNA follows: TGTGCCAGCAGTGAACTGTTGGGGCGGTCCGAAAAACTGTTTTTT.